This T cell receptor (beta chain) was profiled in a study of shared clonotypes between healthy human individuals. General study findings and limits: Among non-shared clonotypes, generation probabilities were lower than among those shared by all four donors. Investigators expected sequencing depth to affect clonotype sharing among donors.

In regard to this clone: Its antigen is still unknown.

DNA at about 210 ng, tens of thousands of T cell genomes, went into sorted-subset replicate PCRs. TCRdb keeps only in-frame clones here, not all; method: immunoSEQ multiplex PCR. The sample yields about 1.5 million clones, 95% to 99% seen once. This CDR3 comprises 14 residues. The germline V and J ends were trimmed by 1 base and 1 base, with 9 bases remaining between them. Germline V lookup: CDR1 SGDLS, CDR2 YYNGEE. The origin of this receptor is a man under 40 in good health. The chain is built from TRBV9 and TRBJ2-7, with no clear D. Sequencing used naive CD4+ T cells sorted from blood. Subset reported: CD45RA+ positively selected. CDR3 DNA: TGTGCCAGCAGCGTAACTCCCACTTCCTACGAGCAGTACTTC. Translating gives CASSVTPTSYEQYF.